These 15 T cell receptor beta chains were sequenced from one sample in a study of blood T cell repertoires in COVID-19. Generated by immunoSEQ multiplex PCR, the TCRdb table keeps only in-frame clones and is missing some. The repertoire holds approximately 200,000 clones, with 70% to 90% as singletons. The sequenced material came from PBMCs or T cells enriched from blood (not recorded which). These TCRs come from a man younger than 40 who had recovered from COVID-19.

The rearrangement uses TRBV20-1 and TRBJ2-4, with D possibly matching TRBD1 (6 bases). The CDR3 contains 14 residues. Germline assignment: CDR1 DFQATT and CDR2 SNEGSKA (reference sequence). V was cut by 3 bases and J by 1 base, with 10 bases left in between. Written as DNA, the CDR3 is TGCAGTGCTAGTCCCACAGGGGCCAAAAACATTCAGTACTTC. Its translation is CSASPTGAKNIQYF.

This clone has at least ten counts. J is TRBJ1-2 and V is TRBV18, with D possibly TRBD1 on 5 matching bases. Germline V lookup: CDR1 KGHSH, CDR2 LQKENI. This CDR3 is 13 amino acids long. Trimming left V 3 bases short and J 4 bases short, with 9 bases between. This CDR3 reads CASSPGPSYGYTF. DNA for the CDR3: TGTGCCAGCTCACCGGGGCCCTCCTATGGCTACACCTTC. Drawing the rest from reference TRBV18 and TRBJ1-2, the complete variable domain is NAGVMQNPRHLVRRRGQEARLRCSPMKGHSHVYWYRQLPEEGLKFMVYLQKENIIDESGMPKERFSAEFPKEGPSILRIQQVVRGDSAAYFCASSPGPSYGYTFGSGTRLTVV.

The chain links TRBV5-1 to TRBJ1-2, with D uncertain. V was clipped by 0 bases and J by 0 bases, with 6 bases between them. The CDR3 runs 14 residues. Germline CDR1 SGHRS, CDR2 YFSETQ. This CDR3 reads CASSLDSSNYGYTF. CDR3 coding DNA: TGCGCCAGCAGCTTGGACAGTTCTAACTATGGCTACACCTTC.

This chain's CDR3 is CASSLGPNSYNEQFF. The CDR3 DNA follows: TGTGCCAGCAGCTTAGGTCCGAACAGCTACAATGAGCAGTTCTTC. This chain uses TRBV7-6 with TRBJ2-1, with D hard to call. This CDR3 comprises 15 residues. Trimming removed 1 base at V and 3 bases at J, with 10 bases between. Germline lookup yields CDR1 SGHVS and CDR2 FNYEAQ.

CDR3 sequence: CASSRTVNTEAFF. CDR3 coding DNA: TGTGCCAGCAGCCGGACAGTAAACACTGAAGCTTTCTTT. This sequence joins TRBV5-5 and TRBJ1-1; D possibly corresponds to TRBD1 (6 bases). In germline, CDR1 is SGHKS, CDR2 YYEKEE (reference sequence). The CDR3 contains 13 residues. With 4 bases removed from V and 2 bases from J, the gap between germline ends came to 9 bases.

This chain uses TRBV28 with TRBJ1-1; D remains unclear. The CDR3 is 14 residues long. Per germline, CDR1 MDHEN and CDR2 SYDVKM. V was shortened by 6 bases and J by 6 bases, with 17 bases between the two germline ends. CDR3 loop: CASSPIRDPPEAFF. The CDR3 region has the DNA TGTGCCAGCAGCCCTATCCGGGATCCCCCTGAAGCTTTCTTT.

Only one count was recorded for this clone. This chain connects TRBV28 to TRBJ2-7; TRBD1 might be the D (6 bases). The germline gives CDR1 MDHEN, CDR2 SYDVKM. The V gene lost 6 bases and the J gene lost 1 base, with 10 bases spanning the gap. This CDR3 contains 13 residues. The CDR3 DNA reads TGTGCCAGCAGCAACGGACAGTCCTACGAGCAGTACTTC. The encoded protein is CASSNGQSYEQYF.

CDR3 sequence (DNA): TGTGCCAGCACCTTAGCGGGTTTCACCTACGAGCAGTACTTC. Amino acids: CASTLAGFTYEQYF. The rearrangement joins TRBV28 to TRBJ2-7; 7 bases are shared with TRBD2. V was clipped by 7 bases and J by 2 bases; unmatched bases: 8. The CDR3 totals 14 residues. Germline V CDR1 and CDR2: MDHEN, SYDVKM.

The chain couples TRBV27 to TRBJ1-4; 7 bases fit TRBD1. The CDR3 runs to 16 residues. Germline CDR1 MNHEY, CDR2 SMNVEV (reference sequence). V lost 6 bases to trimming and J lost 8 bases; unmatched junction nucleotides: 15. CDR3 protein: CASSLLPGQDGEKLFF. CDR3 in DNA: TGTGCCAGCAGCCTCCTTCCTGGACAGGACGGGGAAAAACTGTTTTTT. Based on the CDR3 plus reference TRBV27 and TRBJ1-4, the full variable domain is EAQVTQNPRYLITVTGKKLTVTCSQNMNHEYMSWYRQDPGLGLRQIYYSMNVEVTDKGDVPEGYKVSRKEKRNFPLILESPSPNQTSLYFCASSLLPGQDGEKLFFGSGTQLSVL.

The chain couples TRBV19 to TRBJ1-2; perhaps TRBD1 as D (6 bases). The V gene lost 6 bases and the J gene lost 6 bases, with 23 bases spanning the gap. The CDR3 contains 16 residues. Per germline, CDR1 LNHDA and CDR2 SQIVND (reference sequence). As DNA, the CDR3 is TGTGCCAGTAGCCTAGACATAGGGGGGGGCGCGGATGGCTACACCTTC. This codes for CASSLDIGGGADGYTF.

The chain combines TRBV2 with TRBJ2-1; weak D call: TRBD1 (5 bases). Trimming pared 7 bases from V and 8 bases from J, leaving 12 bases between. Germline CDR1 SNHLY, CDR2 FYNNEI. The CDR3 has 12 residues. The CDR3, as DNA: TGTGCCAGCACACACAGGTGGTATGAGCAGTTCTTC. Amino acids: CASTHRWYEQFF.

The chain recombines TRBV5-1 with TRBJ2-3; TRBD1 might be the D (5 bases). The CDR3 sequence is 14 residues long. V was trimmed by 0 bases and J by 2 bases, leaving 7 bases between them. CDR1 SGHRS and CDR2 YFSETQ come from the germline V gene. CDR3 region: CASSLEQVTDTQYF. The DNA of the CDR3 is TGCGCCAGCAGCTTGGAACAGGTCACAGATACGCAGTATTTT.

The chain uses TRBV7-2 and TRBJ1-5, with D possibly being TRBD1 (5 bases). Looked up from germline, CDR1 is SGHTA and CDR2 is FQGNSA. This CDR3 has 14 amino acids. V was cut by 5 bases and J by 5 bases, with 13 bases left in between. The CDR3 DNA reads TGTGCCAGCAGCACCCGGGGGACCTATCAGCCCCAGCATTTT. The encoded protein is CASSTRGTYQPQHF.

The chain joins TRBV23-1 to TRBJ2-5; no firm D call. TRBV23-1 is an ORF, and what it does is uncertain. V gave up 3 bases and J gave up 7 bases, with 6 bases separating them. This CDR3 spans 11 amino acids. The CDR3: CASSHLVTQYF. In DNA, the CDR3 is TGCGCCAGCAGTCACCTTGTGACCCAGTACTTC.

The CDR3 DNA follows: TGTGCCAGCAGTTTACTAGCGGGGGGCTCTAAAGAGACCCAGTACTTC. Its protein product is CASSLLAGGSKETQYF. The genes are TRBV6-5 and TRBJ2-5, with 12 bases identical to TRBD2. This CDR3 spans 16 amino acids. Trimming at V came to 4 bases and at J to 3 bases, leaving 6 bases not matched to a gene. CDR1 and CDR2 from the germline V gene are MNHEY and SVGAGI.